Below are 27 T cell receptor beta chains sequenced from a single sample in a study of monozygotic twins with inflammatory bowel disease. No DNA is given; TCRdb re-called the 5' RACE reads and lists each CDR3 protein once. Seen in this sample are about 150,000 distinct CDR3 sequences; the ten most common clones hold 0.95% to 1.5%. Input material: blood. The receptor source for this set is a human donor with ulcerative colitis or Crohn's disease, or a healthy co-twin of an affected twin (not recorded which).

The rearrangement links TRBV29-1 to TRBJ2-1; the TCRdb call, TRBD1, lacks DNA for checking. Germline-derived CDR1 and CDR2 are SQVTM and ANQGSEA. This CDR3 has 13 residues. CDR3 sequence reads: CSVDRTGWNEQFF.

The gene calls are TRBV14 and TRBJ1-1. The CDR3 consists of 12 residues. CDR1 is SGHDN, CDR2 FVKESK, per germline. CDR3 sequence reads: CASSPELTEAFF.

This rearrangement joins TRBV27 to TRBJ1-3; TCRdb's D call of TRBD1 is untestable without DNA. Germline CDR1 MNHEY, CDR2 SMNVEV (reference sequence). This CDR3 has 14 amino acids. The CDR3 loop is CASRGPLSGNTIYF.

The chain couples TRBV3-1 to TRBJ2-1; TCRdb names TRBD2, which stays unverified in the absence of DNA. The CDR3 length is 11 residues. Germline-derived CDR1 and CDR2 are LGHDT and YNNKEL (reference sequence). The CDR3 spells CASSRGLEQFF.

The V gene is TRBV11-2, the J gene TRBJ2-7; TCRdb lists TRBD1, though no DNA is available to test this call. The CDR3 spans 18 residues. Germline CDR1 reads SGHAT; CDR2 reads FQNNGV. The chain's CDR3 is CASSLFFMGREITYEQYF. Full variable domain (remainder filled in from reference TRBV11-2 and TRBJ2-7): EAGVAQSPRYKIIEKRQSVAFWCNPISGHATLYWYQQILGQGPKLLIQFQNNGVVDDSQLPKDRFSAERLKGVDSTLKIQPAKLEDSAVYLCASSLFFMGREITYEQYFGPGTRLTVT.

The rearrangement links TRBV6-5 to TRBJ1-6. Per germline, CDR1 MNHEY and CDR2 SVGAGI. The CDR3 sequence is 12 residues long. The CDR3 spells CASSYGNSPLHF.

The CDR3 reads CASSYLGGRITGELFF. The rearrangement joins TRBV6-5 to TRBJ2-2. CDR3 length: 16 residues. Germline CDR1 is MNHEY and CDR2 is SVGAGI.

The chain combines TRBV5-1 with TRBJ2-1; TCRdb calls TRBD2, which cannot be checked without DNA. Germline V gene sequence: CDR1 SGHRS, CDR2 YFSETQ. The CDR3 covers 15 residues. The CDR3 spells CASRLAGHSYNEQFF.

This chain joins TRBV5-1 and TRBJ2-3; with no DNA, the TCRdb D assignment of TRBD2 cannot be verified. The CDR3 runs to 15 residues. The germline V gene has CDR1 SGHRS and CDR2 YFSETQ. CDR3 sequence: CASSRWLAGGDTQYF.

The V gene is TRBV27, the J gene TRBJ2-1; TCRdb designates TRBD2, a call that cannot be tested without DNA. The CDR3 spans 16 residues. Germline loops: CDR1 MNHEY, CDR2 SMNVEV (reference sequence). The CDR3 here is CASSPGTSDYYNEQFF.

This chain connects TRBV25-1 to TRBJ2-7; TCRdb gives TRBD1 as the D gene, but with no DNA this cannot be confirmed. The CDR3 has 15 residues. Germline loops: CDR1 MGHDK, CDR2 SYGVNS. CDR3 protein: CASSRRTGVPGEQYF.

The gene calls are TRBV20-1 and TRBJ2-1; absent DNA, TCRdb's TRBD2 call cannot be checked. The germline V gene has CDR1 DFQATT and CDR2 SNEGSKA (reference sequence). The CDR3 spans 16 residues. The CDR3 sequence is CSASPYGPSSYNEQFF.

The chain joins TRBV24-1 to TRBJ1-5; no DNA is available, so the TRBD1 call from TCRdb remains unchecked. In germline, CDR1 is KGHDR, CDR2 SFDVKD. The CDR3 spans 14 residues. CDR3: CATSELGRIWPQHF.

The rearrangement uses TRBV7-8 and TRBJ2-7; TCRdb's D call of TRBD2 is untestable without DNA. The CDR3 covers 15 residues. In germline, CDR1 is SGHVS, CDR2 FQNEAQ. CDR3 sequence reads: CASSTGLAGPYEQYF.

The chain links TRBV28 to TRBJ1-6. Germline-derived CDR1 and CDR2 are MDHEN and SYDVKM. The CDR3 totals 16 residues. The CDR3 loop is CASSPDSSSYNSPLHF. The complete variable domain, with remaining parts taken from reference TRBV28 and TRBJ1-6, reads DVKVTQSSRYLVKRTGEKVFLECVQDMDHENMFWYRQDPGLGLRLIYFSYDVKMKEKGDIPEGYSVSREKKERFSLILESASTNQTSMYLCASSPDSSSYNSPLHFGNGTRLTVT.

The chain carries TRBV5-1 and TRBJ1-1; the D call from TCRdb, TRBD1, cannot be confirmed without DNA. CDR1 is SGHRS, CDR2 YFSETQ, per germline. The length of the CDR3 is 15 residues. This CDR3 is CASSLELGQPAETFF.

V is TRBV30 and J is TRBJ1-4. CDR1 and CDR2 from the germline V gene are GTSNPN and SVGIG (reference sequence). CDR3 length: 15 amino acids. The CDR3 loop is CAWSDLQGPREKLFF. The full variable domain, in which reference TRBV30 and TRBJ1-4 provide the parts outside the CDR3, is SQTIHQWPATLVQPVGSPLSLECTVEGTSNPNLYWYRQAAGRGLQLLFYSVGIGQISSEVPQNLSASRPQDRQFILSSKKLLLSDSGFYLCAWSDLQGPREKLFFGSGTQLSVL.

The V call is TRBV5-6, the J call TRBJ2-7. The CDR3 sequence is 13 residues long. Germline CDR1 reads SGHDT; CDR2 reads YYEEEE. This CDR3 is CASCPRPPYEQYF.

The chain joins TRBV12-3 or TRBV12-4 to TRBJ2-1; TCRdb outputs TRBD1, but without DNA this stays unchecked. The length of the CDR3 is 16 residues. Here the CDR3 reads CASSPPRQATYNEQFF.

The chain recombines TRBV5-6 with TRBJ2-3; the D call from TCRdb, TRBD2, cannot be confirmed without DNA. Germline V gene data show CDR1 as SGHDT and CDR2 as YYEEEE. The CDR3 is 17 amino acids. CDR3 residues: CASSLAGTSGIGYTQYF. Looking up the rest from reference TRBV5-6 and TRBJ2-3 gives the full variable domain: DAGVTQSPTHLIKTRGQQVTLRCSPKSGHDTVSWYQQALGQGPQFIFQYYEEEERQRGNFPDRFSGHQFPNYSSELNVNALLLGDSALYLCASSLAGTSGIGYTQYFGPGTRLTVL.

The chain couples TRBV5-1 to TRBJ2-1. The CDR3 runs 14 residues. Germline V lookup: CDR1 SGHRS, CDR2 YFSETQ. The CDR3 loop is CASSLEGPDNEQFF.

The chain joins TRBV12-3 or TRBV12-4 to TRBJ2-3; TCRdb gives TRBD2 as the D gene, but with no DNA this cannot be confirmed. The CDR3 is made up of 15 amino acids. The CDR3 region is CASSPTSGITDTQYF.

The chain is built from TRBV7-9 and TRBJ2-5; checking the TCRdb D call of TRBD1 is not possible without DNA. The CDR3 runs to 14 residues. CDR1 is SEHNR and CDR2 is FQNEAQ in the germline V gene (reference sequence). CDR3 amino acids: CASSLTGAGKTQYF. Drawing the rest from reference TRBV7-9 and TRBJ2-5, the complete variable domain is DTGVSQNPRHKITKRGQNVTFRCDPISEHNRLYWYRQTLGQGPEFLTYFQNEAQLEKSRLLSDRFSAERPKGSFSTLEIQRTEQGDSAMYLCASSLTGAGKTQYFGPGTRLLVL.

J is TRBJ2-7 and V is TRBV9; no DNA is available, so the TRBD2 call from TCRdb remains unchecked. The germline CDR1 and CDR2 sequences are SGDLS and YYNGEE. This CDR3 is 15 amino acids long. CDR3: CASSSSSGRADEQYF.

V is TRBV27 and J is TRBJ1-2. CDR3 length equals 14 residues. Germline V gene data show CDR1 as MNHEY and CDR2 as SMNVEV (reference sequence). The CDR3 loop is CASRSLGWDYGYTF.

CDR3 region: CASSSRQGNEKLFF. The rearrangement links TRBV7-8 to TRBJ1-4; TCRdb proposes TRBD1, but this gene call is untestable without DNA. CDR1 SGHVS and CDR2 FQNEAQ come from the germline V gene. CDR3 length equals 14 residues.

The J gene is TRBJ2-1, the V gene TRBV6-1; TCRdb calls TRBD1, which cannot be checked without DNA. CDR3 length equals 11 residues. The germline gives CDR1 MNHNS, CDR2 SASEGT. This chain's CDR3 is CASSVGREQFF.